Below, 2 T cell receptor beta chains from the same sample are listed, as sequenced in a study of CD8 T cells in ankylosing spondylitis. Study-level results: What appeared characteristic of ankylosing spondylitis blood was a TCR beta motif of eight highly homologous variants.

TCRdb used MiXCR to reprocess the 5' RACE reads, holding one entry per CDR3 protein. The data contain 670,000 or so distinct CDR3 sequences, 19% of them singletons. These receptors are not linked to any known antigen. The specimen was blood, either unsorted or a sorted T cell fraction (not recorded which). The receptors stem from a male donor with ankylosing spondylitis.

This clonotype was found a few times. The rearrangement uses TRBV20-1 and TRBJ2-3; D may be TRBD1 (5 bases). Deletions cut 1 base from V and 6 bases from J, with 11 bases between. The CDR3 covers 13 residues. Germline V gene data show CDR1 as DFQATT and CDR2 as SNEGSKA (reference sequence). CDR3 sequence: CSARGQGLDTQYF. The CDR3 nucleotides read TGCAGTGCTAGAGGGCAGGGTTTGGATACGCAGTATTTT.

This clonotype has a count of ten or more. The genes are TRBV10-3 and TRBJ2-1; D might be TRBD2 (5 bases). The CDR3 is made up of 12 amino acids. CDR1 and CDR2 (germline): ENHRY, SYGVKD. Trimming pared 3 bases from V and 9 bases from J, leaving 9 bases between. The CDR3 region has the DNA TGTGCCATCAGTGATAGTGCGGGTGAGCAGTTCTTC. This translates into CAISDSAGEQFF.